One sample yielded the 19 T cell receptor beta chains listed below, sequenced in a study of regulatory T cells in long-lasting Graves disease. The time point here: newly diagnosed GD, antithyroid drugs for less than 3 months. The TCR library was made from RNA that had been extracted from PBMCs in TRIzol. With iRepertoire HTBI primers and Arm-PCR of CDR3 regions, TCR beta libraries were built. TCRdb re-called the multiplex PCR reads with MiXCR, one entry per CDR3 protein. The table lists about 610,000 distinct CDR3 sequences, roughly a sixth of them singletons, with 12% in the top ten. These data were likewise used in another study, on T cells in Graves' hyperthyroidism and ophthalmopathy.

Source: peripheral blood mononuclear cells (PBMCs), taken at new diagnosis, from a patient treated with antithyroid drugs. All receptors derive from a man aged 18 to 30 with Graves disease.

This chain joins TRBV28 and TRBJ1-5; D possibly corresponds to TRBD1 (5 bases). CDR3 length equals 16 residues. Between the trimmed V and J ends, which lost 2 bases and 0 bases, there was a span of 11 bases. The germline V gene encodes CDR1 MDHEN and CDR2 SYDVKM. The CDR3 is CASSLTQEYSNQPQHF. CDR3 coding DNA: TGTGCCAGCAGTTTAACACAGGAATATAGCAATCAGCCCCAGCATTTT.

This clonotype was counted many times. This chain connects TRBV19 to TRBJ2-1, with D perhaps matching TRBD1 (6 bases). Trimming took off 3 bases at V and 12 bases at J, with 15 bases between the two ends. Germline CDR1 reads LNHDA; CDR2 reads SQIVND (reference sequence). CDR3 length equals 13 residues. CDR3 in amino acids: CASSISRGSGQFF. DNA of the CDR3: TGTGCCAGTAGTATCTCGAGGGGGAGCGGGCAGTTCTTC.

The chain joins TRBV24-1 to TRBJ2-3; the match to TRBD2 covers 12 bases. The germline V gene encodes CDR1 KGHDR and CDR2 SFDVKD. CDR3 length equals 22 residues. J gave up 4 bases and V 3 bases, and 22 bases lay outside the gene matches. The CDR3 coding sequence is TGTGCCACCAGTGATGCCTCCGGAGGACTAGCGGGATCCCTGAGGGCGGCAGATACGCAGTATTTT. Residues: CATSDASGGLAGSLRAADTQYF.

This clonotype was observed a few times. V and J are TRBV7-8 and TRBJ1-5, with D possibly TRBD1 on 6 matching bases. Germline V gene data show CDR1 as SGHVS and CDR2 as FQNEAQ. With 1 base removed from V and 7 bases from J, the gap between germline ends came to 11 bases. The CDR3 extends over 14 amino acids. The CDR3 loop is CASSLVSGAQPQHF. The CDR3 coding sequence is TGTGCCAGCAGCTTAGTGTCAGGGGCCCAGCCCCAGCATTTT. The variable domain in full, completed from reference TRBV7-8 and TRBJ1-5, reads GAGVSQSPRYKVAKRGQDVALRCDPISGHVSLFWYQQALGQGPEFLTYFQNEAQLDKSGLPSDRFFAERPEGSVSTLKIQRTQQEDSAVYLCASSLVSGAQPQHFGDGTRLSIL.

This clonotype has only a few counts. This rearrangement joins TRBV2 to TRBJ2-5; TRBD1 aligns across 7 bases. The CDR3 length is 12 residues. Germline-derived CDR1 and CDR2 are SNHLY and FYNNEI. The ends lost 10 bases at V and 4 bases at J; junction bases unmatched: 6. CDR3 DNA: TGTGCCACCAGACAGGGTGGAGAGACCCAGTACTTC. Amino acids: CATRQGGETQYF.

This clonotype was recorded at least ten times. V and J are TRBV30 and TRBJ2-7; tentative D call: TRBD1 (6 bases). Germline CDR1 GTSNPN, CDR2 SVGIG (reference sequence). The V and J ends lost 7 bases and 2 bases respectively, with 15 bases between them. The CDR3 runs to 13 residues. CDR3 DNA: TGTGCCTCGCCCCGGGACACAACCTACGAGCAGTACTTC. This codes for CASPRDTTYEQYF.

This clonotype came up many times. The V and J genes are TRBV2 and TRBJ2-7, with a possible D match to TRBD2 (6 bases). The CDR3 contains 14 residues. V was pared by 7 bases and J by 3 bases, with 16 bases between. Germline V gene data show CDR1 as SNHLY and CDR2 as FYNNEI. CDR3: CASTREWRDYEQYF. Written as DNA, the CDR3 is TGTGCCAGCACCCGGGAGTGGAGGGACTACGAGCAGTACTTC. Full variable domain (missing parts from reference TRBV2 and TRBJ2-7): EPEVTQTPSHQVTQMGQEVILRCVPISNHLYFYWYRQILGQKVEFLVSFYNNEISEKSEIFDDQFSVERPDGSNFTLKIRSTKLEDSAMYFCASTREWRDYEQYFGPGTRLTVT.

There are a few counts of this clonotype. This chain uses TRBV11-1 with TRBJ2-3, with TRBD1 identical over 7 bases. CDR3 length equals 15 residues. From germline, CDR1 is SGHAT and CDR2 FQDESV (reference sequence). The ends lost 2 bases at V and 5 bases at J; junction bases unmatched: 7. DNA for the CDR3: TGTGCCAGCAGCTTAATAGGGGGCCGGGAAGATACGCAGTATTTT. Residues: CASSLIGGREDTQYF.

This clonotype occurred a few times. The chain is built from TRBV29-1 and TRBJ1-1; D unclear. The CDR3 sequence is 11 residues long. Germline V gene sequence: CDR1 SQVTM, CDR2 ANQGSEA. The V end lost 6 bases, the J end lost 0 bases, and 5 bases lay between the germline ends. The CDR3 DNA is TGCAGCGTATTTATGAACACTGAAGCTTTCTTT. This translates into CSVFMNTEAFF.

The chain joins TRBV19 to TRBJ2-1, with a possible D match to TRBD2 (5 bases). The V gene's germline CDR1 is LNHDA and CDR2 SQIVND (reference sequence). With 8 bases removed from V and 7 bases from J, the gap between germline ends came to 18 bases. This CDR3 region has 14 residues. The CDR3 sequence: CASDSGSLKNEQFF. The CDR3 DNA reads as TGTGCCAGTGATTCGGGGTCCTTAAAAAATGAGCAGTTCTTC.

This clonotype was detected many times. This CDR3 is CASSYVTSGPSSYNEQFF. The CDR3 DNA is TGTGCCAGCAGTTACGTGACTAGCGGACCGAGCTCCTACAATGAGCAGTTCTTC. J is TRBJ2-1 and V is TRBV12-3 or TRBV12-4; 9 nucleotides align to TRBD2. The CDR3 contains 18 residues. V lost 4 bases, J lost 0 bases, and 10 bases stayed unmatched.

This clonotype has ten or more counts. The rearrangement links TRBV7-9 to TRBJ2-5, with 7 bases fitting TRBD1. The length of the CDR3 is 17 residues. In germline, CDR1 is SEHNR, CDR2 FQNEAQ (reference sequence). The V and J ends lost 4 bases and 7 bases, in that order; junction bases with no gene match: 18. In nucleotides, the CDR3 is TGTGCCAGCAGCTCCACCTGGGACAGCCAAACAGCCGTGACCCAGTACTTC. This gives the protein CASSSTWDSQTAVTQYF.

The chain recombines TRBV4-1 with TRBJ1-1; D is unclear. Looked up from germline, CDR1 is MGHRA and CDR2 is YSYEKL. V shed 1 base and J shed 1 base, with 4 bases lying between them. The CDR3 spans 13 residues. This CDR3 is CASSQASNTEAFF. The DNA for the CDR3 is TGCGCCAGCAGCCAAGCGTCGAACACTGAAGCTTTCTTT.

The table lists this clonotype with many counts. V and J are TRBV2 and TRBJ1-1, with D maybe TRBD1 (6 bases). This CDR3 spans 14 amino acids. Between the trimmed V and J ends, which lost 4 bases and 4 bases, there was a span of 13 bases. Germline-derived CDR1 and CDR2 are SNHLY and FYNNEI. This CDR3 is CASSGHRAGTEAFF. Here the CDR3 DNA reads TGTGCCAGCAGTGGGCACAGGGCTGGCACTGAAGCTTTCTTT.

This clonotype was detected ten times or more. The rearrangement uses TRBV28 and TRBJ2-7, with 13 positions matching TRBD2. CDR1 is MDHEN and CDR2 is SYDVKM in the germline V gene. The CDR3 sequence is 16 residues long. The trim removed 8 bases at V and 0 bases at J, leaving 7 bases unmatched. CDR3 sequence reads: CASVGLAGLSSYEQYF. The CDR3 DNA reads TGTGCCAGCGTGGGACTAGCGGGACTAAGCTCCTACGAGCAGTACTTC.

V and J are TRBV20-1 and TRBJ1-1, with D possibly TRBD1 on 5 matching bases. The CDR3 is 14 residues long. V was cut by 4 bases and J by 0 bases, with 12 bases left in between. Germline V gene lookup returns CDR1 DFQATT and CDR2 SNEGSKA (reference sequence). The CDR3 protein is CSAIRGRLNTEAFF. In nucleotides, the CDR3 is TGCAGTGCTATAAGGGGCAGGCTGAACACTGAAGCTTTCTTT.

This clonotype was seen repeatedly, ten times or more. The chain recombines TRBV11-2 with TRBJ2-7; maybe TRBD2 (5 bases). Germline loops: CDR1 SGHAT, CDR2 FQNNGV. There are 14 residues in the CDR3. The germline V and J ends were trimmed by 5 bases and 4 bases, with 15 bases remaining between them. This chain's CDR3 is CASSQALVGYEQYF. In DNA, the CDR3 is TGTGCCAGCAGCCAAGCACTAGTCGGTTACGAGCAGTACTTC.

In its sample, this clonotype was seen a few times. The V and J genes are TRBV7-9 and TRBJ2-7; no clear D. The CDR3 extends over 14 amino acids. The V gene lost 1 base and the J gene lost 1 base, with 8 bases spanning the gap. Germline lookup yields CDR1 SEHNR and CDR2 FQNEAQ (reference sequence). The CDR3 is CASSLGHGSYEQYF. DNA of the CDR3: TGTGCCAGCAGCTTAGGGCACGGATCCTACGAGCAGTACTTC.

This clonotype was recorded at least ten times. CDR3 in amino acids: CASSPPGNQPQHF. The CDR3 nucleotides read TGTGCCAGCAGTCCCCCCGGCAATCAGCCCCAGCATTTT. The rearrangement uses TRBV27 and TRBJ1-5; D call uncertain. Looked up from germline, CDR1 is MNHEY and CDR2 is SMNVEV (reference sequence). The V and J ends lost 5 bases and 2 bases respectively, with 7 bases between them. The CDR3 has 13 residues.